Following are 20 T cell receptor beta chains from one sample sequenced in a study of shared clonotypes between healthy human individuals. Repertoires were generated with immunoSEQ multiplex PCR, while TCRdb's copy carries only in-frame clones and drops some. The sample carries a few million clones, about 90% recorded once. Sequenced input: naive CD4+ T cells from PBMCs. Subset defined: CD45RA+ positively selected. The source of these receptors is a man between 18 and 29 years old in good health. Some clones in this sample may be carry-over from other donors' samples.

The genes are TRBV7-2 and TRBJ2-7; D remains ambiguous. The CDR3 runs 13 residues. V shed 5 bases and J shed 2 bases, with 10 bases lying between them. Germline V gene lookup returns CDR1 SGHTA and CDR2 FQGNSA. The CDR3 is CASSETTPYEQYF. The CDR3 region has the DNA TGTGCCAGCAGCGAAACCACCCCCTACGAGCAGTACTTC. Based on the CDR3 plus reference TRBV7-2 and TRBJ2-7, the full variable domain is GAGVSQSPSNKVTEKGKDVELRCDPISGHTALYWYRQSLGQGLEFLIYFQGNSAPDKSGLPSDRFSAERTGGSVSTLTIQRTQQEDSAVYLCASSETTPYEQYFGPGTRLTVT.

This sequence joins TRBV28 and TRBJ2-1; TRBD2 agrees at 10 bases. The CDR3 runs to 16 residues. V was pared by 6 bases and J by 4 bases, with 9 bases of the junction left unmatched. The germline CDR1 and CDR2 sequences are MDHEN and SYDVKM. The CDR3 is CASSNVAGGTYNEQFF. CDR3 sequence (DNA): TGTGCCAGCAGCAATGTAGCGGGAGGCACTTACAATGAGCAGTTCTTC.

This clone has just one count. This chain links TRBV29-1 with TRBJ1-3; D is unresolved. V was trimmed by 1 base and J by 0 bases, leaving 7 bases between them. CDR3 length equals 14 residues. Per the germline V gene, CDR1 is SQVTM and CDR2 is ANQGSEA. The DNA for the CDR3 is TGCAGCGTTGAAGTCCCGCTCTCTGGAAACACCATATATTTT. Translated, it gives CSVEVPLSGNTIYF.

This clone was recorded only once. CDR3 loop: CASSRPGQGDTQYF. The CDR3 bases are TGTGCCAGCAGCCGCCCGGGACAGGGGGATACGCAGTATTTT. This chain joins TRBV4-2 and TRBJ2-3; the match to TRBD1 covers 10 bases. The CDR3 is 14 amino acids. Germline-derived CDR1 and CDR2 are LGHNA and YNFKEQ. V lost 4 bases to trimming and J lost 6 bases; unmatched junction nucleotides: 4.

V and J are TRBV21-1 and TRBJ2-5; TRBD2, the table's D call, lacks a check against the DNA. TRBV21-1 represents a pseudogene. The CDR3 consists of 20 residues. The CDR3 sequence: CASSGVPPGTSGRPEETQYF. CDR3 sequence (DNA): TGTGCCAGCAGCGGCGTACCACCCGGGACTAGCGGGAGGCCCGAAGAGACCCAGTACTTC.

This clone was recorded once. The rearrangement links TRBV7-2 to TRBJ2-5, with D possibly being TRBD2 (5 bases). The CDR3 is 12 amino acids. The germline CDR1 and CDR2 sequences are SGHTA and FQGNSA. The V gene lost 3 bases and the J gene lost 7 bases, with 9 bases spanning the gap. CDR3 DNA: TGTGCCAGCAGCTTGGGAGCAGGGACCCAGTACTTC. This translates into CASSLGAGTQYF.

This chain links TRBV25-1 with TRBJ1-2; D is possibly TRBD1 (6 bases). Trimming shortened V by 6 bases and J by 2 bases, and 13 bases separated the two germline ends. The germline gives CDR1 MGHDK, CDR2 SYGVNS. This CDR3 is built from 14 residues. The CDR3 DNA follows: TGTGCCAGCAGAGCCTCCGGGACAAACTATGGCTACACCTTC. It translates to CASRASGTNYGYTF.

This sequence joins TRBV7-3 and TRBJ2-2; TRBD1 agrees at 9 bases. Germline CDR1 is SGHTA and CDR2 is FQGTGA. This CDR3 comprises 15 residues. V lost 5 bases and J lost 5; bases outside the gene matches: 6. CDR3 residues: CASSKGQGITGELFF. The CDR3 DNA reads TGTGCCAGCAGCAAAGGACAGGGGATAACCGGGGAGCTGTTTTTT.

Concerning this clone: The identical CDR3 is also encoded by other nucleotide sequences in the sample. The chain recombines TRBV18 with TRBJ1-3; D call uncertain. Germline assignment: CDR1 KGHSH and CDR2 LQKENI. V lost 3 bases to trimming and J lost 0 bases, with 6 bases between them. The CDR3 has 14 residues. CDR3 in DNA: TGTGCCAGCTCACCTTTAAGCTCTGGAAACACCATATATTTT. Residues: CASSPLSSGNTIYF.

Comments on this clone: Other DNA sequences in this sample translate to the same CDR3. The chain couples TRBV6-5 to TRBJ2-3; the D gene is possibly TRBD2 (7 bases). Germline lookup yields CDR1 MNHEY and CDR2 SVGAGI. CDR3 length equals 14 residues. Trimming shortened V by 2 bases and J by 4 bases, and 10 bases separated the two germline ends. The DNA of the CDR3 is TGTGCCAGCAGTTACGGGGGGGGCGCAGATACGCAGTATTTT. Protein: CASSYGGGADTQYF.

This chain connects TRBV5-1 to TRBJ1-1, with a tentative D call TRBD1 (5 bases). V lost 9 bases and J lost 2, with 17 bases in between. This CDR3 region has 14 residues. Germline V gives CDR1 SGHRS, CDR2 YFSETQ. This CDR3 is CATMPGGGNTEAFF. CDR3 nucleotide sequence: TGCGCCACCATGCCCGGCGGGGGAAACACTGAAGCTTTCTTT. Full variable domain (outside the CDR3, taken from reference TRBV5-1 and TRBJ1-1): KAGVTQTPRYLIKTRGQQVTLSCSPISGHRSVSWYQQTPGQGLQFLFEYFSETQRNKGNFPGRFSGRQFSNSRSEMNVSTLELGDSALYLCATMPGGGNTEAFFGQGTRLTVV.

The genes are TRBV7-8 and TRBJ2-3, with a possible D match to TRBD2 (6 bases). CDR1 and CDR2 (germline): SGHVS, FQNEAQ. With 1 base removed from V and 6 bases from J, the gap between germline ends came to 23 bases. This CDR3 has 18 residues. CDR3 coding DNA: TGTGCCAGCAGCTTAGGGAGGGAGACTAGAACCCCGGGGGATACGCAGTATTTT. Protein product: CASSLGRETRTPGDTQYF.

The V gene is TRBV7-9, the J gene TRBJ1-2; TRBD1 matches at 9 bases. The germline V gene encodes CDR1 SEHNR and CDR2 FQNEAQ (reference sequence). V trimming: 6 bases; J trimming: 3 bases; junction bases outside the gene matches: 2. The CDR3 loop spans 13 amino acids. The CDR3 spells CASSRDRDYGYTF. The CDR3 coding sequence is TGTGCCAGCAGTAGGGACAGGGACTATGGCTACACCTTC. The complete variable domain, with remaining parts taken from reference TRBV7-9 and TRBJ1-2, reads DTGVSQNPRHKITKRGQNVTFRCDPISEHNRLYWYRQTLGQGPEFLTYFQNEAQLEKSRLLSDRFSAERPKGSFSTLEIQRTEQGDSAMYLCASSRDRDYGYTFGSGTRLTVV.

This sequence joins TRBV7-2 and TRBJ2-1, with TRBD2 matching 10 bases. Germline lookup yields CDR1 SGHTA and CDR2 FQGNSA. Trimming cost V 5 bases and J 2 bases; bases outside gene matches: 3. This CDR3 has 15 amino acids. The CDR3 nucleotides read TGTGCCAGCAGCCTTAGCGGGAGGACCTACAATGAGCAGTTCTTC. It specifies CASSLSGRTYNEQFF.

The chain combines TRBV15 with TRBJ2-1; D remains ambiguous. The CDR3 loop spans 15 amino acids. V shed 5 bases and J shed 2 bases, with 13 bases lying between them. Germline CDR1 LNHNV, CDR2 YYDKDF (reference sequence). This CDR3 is CATSLSNPPYNEQFF. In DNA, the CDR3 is TGTGCCACCAGCCTCTCAAACCCTCCCTACAATGAGCAGTTCTTC.

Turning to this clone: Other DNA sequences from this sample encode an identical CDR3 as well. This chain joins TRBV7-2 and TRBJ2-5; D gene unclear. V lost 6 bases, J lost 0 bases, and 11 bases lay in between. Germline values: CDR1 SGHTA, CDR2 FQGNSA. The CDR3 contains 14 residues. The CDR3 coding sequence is TGTGCCAGCAGTAGCAGACGGTACCAAGAGACCCAGTACTTC. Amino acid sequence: CASSSRRYQETQYF.

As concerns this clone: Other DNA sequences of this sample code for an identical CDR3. CDR3 in amino acids: CASSAQGRQETQYF. The DNA for the CDR3 is TGTGCCAGCAGCGCACAGGGGCGGCAAGAGACCCAGTACTTC. The V and J genes are TRBV6-1 and TRBJ2-5; 7 bases line up with TRBD1. From germline, CDR1 is MNHNS and CDR2 SASEGT. The V and J ends lost 6 bases and 2 bases, in that order; junction bases with no gene match: 6. This CDR3 region has 14 residues.

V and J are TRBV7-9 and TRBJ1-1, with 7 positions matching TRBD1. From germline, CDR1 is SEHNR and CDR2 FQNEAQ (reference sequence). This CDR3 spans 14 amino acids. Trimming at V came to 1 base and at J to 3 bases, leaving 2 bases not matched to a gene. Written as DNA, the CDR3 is TGTGCCAGCAGCTTAGGAGGGACAGACACTGAAGCTTTCTTT. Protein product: CASSLGGTDTEAFF.

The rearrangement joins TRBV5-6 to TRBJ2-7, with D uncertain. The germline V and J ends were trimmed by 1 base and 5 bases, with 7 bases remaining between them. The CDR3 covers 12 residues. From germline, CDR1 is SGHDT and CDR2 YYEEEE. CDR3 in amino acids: CASSLTPDEQYF. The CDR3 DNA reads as TGTGCCAGCAGCTTGACCCCGGACGAGCAGTACTTC.

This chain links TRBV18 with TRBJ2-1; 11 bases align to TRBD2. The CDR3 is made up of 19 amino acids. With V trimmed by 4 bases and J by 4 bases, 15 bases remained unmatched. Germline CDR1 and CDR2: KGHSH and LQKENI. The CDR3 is CASSRSGLAEDAIYNEQFF. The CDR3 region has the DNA TGTGCCAGCTCACGATCGGGACTAGCGGAGGACGCTATATACAATGAGCAGTTCTTC.